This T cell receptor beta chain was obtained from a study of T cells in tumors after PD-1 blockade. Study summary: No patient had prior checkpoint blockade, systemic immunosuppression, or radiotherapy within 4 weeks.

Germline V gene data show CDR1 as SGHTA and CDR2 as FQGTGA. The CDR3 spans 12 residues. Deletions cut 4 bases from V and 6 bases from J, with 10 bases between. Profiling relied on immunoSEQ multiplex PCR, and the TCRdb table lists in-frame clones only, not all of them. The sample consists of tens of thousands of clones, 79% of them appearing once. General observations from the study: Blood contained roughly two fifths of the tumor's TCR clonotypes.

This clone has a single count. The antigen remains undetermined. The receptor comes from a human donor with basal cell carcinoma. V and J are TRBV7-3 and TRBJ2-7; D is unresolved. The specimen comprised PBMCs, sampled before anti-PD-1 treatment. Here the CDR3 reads CASSSQNGEQYF. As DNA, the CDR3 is TGTGCCAGCAGCTCCCAAAATGGCGAGCAGTACTTC.